Below, 20 T cell receptor beta chains from the same sample are listed, as sequenced in a study of PD-1 blockade in classical Hodgkin lymphoma. Using immunoSEQ multiplex PCR, the repertoire was profiled, and TCRdb retains in-frame clones only, with some absent. The sample has 10,000 to 15,000 clones, roughly 89% seen once; the top ten hold about 26%. Every one of the patients relapsed after autologous stem cell transplantation (brentuximab vedotin exposure was variable). The source material was peripheral blood mononuclear cells (PBMCs), sampled at baseline. The receptors shown here come from a human donor with classical Hodgkin lymphoma.

The rearrangement joins TRBV7-2 to TRBJ1-5, with D possibly being TRBD1 (6 bases). The ends were cut back, 5 bases at V and 6 bases at J, with 17 bases in the middle. The CDR3 sequence is 15 residues long. CDR1 and CDR2 from the germline V gene are SGHTA and FQGNSA. CDR3 nucleotides: TGTGCCAGCAGCCTTAAAGAGGGGGGCGGTCAGCCCCAGCATTTT. Encoded protein: CASSLKEGGGQPQHF.

This clone was observed once. The chain employs TRBV6-4 and TRBJ2-2; D possibly uses TRBD1 or TRBD2 (5 bases each). Trimming took 2 bases from V and 6 from J, leaving 10 bases between them. Per the germline V gene, CDR1 is MRHNA and CDR2 is SNTAGT. This CDR3 region has 14 residues. CDR3 nucleotide sequence: TGTGCCAGCAGTGACCGTGGGGGAGCCGGGGAGCTGTTTTTT. Amino acid sequence: CASSDRGGAGELFF.

The rearrangement links TRBV5-1 to TRBJ1-2, with D unclear. The CDR3 contains 14 residues. Trimming removed 2 bases at V and 6 bases at J, with 14 bases between. The germline CDR1 and CDR2 sequences are SGHRS and YFSETQ. Here the CDR3 reads CASSLGPGGNGYTF. CDR3 sequence (DNA): TGCGCCAGCAGCTTAGGGCCGGGAGGCAATGGCTACACCTTC.

This clone is classed as medium-sized. The chain joins TRBV6-1 to TRBJ2-2; D gene ambiguous. There are 11 residues in the CDR3. Germline loops: CDR1 MNHNS, CDR2 SASEGT. Trimming took 6 bases from V and 6 from J, leaving 5 bases between them. The CDR3 region has the DNA TGTGCCAGCAGAGCCCCCGGGGAGCTGTTTTTT. Its translation is CASRAPGELFF.

J is TRBJ2-7 and V is TRBV5-1; 11 bases map to TRBD2. V gave up 5 bases and J gave up 6 bases; unmatched junction bases: 7. Germline values: CDR1 SGHRS, CDR2 YFSETQ. This CDR3 has 14 residues. The DNA for the CDR3 is TGCGCCAGCAGACTAGCGGGAGAGGGAGTCGAGCAGTACTTC. Residues: CASRLAGEGVEQYF.

The chain recombines TRBV4-2 with TRBJ1-2; 7 nucleotides line up with TRBD1. CDR1 and CDR2 (germline): LGHNA, YNFKEQ. The CDR3 spans 16 residues. V trimming: 1 base; J trimming: 5 bases; junction bases outside the gene matches: 10. The CDR3 nucleotides read TGTGCCAGCAGCCAAGCCAAGGGCAGGGGGTCGTATGGCTACACCTTC. It codes for CASSQAKGRGSYGYTF.

This clone occurred a few times. This sample also contains other DNA sequences that code for the same CDR3. V is TRBV7-2 and J is TRBJ2-3; TRBD1 is a possible D gene (6 bases). The length of the CDR3 is 13 residues. V was clipped by 6 bases and J by 6 bases, with 13 bases between them. CDR1 and CDR2 (germline): SGHTA, FQGNSA. In DNA, the CDR3 is TGTGCCAGCAGTCTAGAAAGGGGGGATACGCAGTATTTT. This gives the protein CASSLERGDTQYF.

The chain is built from TRBV10-2 and TRBJ1-1; tentative D call: TRBD1 (5 bases). CDR1 is WSHSY and CDR2 is SAAADI in the germline V gene. The V gene lost 10 bases and the J gene lost 3 bases, with 18 bases spanning the gap. This CDR3 has 14 residues. CDR3 loop: CATRLAGRYTEAFF. For the CDR3, the DNA is TGCGCCACCCGACTAGCAGGGCGGTACACTGAAGCTTTCTTT.

J is TRBJ1-4 and V is TRBV5-5; D is possibly TRBD1 (5 bases). The ends were cut back, 4 bases at V and 4 bases at J, with 17 bases in the middle. This CDR3 has 16 residues. CDR1 is SGHKS and CDR2 is YYEKEE in the germline V gene (reference sequence). The CDR3 loop reads CASSTPPRERNEKLFF. Written as DNA, the CDR3 is TGTGCCAGCAGCACCCCCCCCAGGGAACGTAATGAAAAACTGTTTTTT.

The rearrangement joins TRBV6-6 to TRBJ2-7, with 9 nucleotides matching TRBD1. Germline V gene data show CDR1 as MNHNY and CDR2 as SVGAGI (reference sequence). V gave up 4 bases and J gave up 2 bases; unmatched junction bases: 3. The CDR3 is 14 residues long. The DNA of the CDR3 is TGTGCCAGCAGTTCGGGACAGGGCACCTACGAGCAGTACGTC. Encoded protein: CASSSGQGTYEQYV.

This clone was found a few times. The chain employs TRBV9 and TRBJ1-6, with D tentatively TRBD1 (6 bases). Germline CDR1 reads SGDLS; CDR2 reads YYNGEE. Trimming cost V 4 bases and J 6 bases, with 11 bases left between them. The length of the CDR3 is 14 residues. The CDR3 here is CASSPWDINSPLHF. The CDR3 DNA reads TGTGCCAGCAGCCCTTGGGACATTAATTCACCCCTCCACTTT.

V usage is TRBV7-8 and J usage is TRBJ2-7; the D call may be TRBD1 or TRBD2 (5 bases each). This CDR3 is 14 amino acids long. Trimming cost V 3 bases and J 6 bases, with 15 bases left between them. Per the germline V gene, CDR1 is SGHVS and CDR2 is FQNEAQ. The CDR3 loop reads CASSFRDGRREQYF. In nucleotides, the CDR3 is TGTGCCAGCAGCTTCCGGGACGGCCGGCGCGAGCAGTACTTC.

This chain links TRBV28 with TRBJ1-4; D gene ambiguous. This CDR3 is 14 amino acids long. Germline CDR1 is MDHEN and CDR2 is SYDVKM. With 6 bases removed from V and 8 bases from J, the gap between germline ends came to 16 bases. The CDR3 DNA reads TGTGCCAGCAGCTCGAACCCACTGGTGGAAAAACTGTTTTTT. Protein sequence: CASSSNPLVEKLFF. The full variable domain, with the rest looked up from reference TRBV28 and TRBJ1-4, is DVKVTQSSRYLVKRTGEKVFLECVQDMDHENMFWYRQDPGLGLRLIYFSYDVKMKEKGDIPEGYSVSREKKERFSLILESASTNQTSMYLCASSSNPLVEKLFFGSGTQLSVL.

The CDR3 is CASSYGGEYFGYTF. CDR3 DNA: TGTGCCAGCAGTTACGGGGGGGAATACTTTGGCTACACCTTC. The V gene is TRBV6-6, the J gene TRBJ1-2; tentative D call: TRBD1 (5 bases). V dropped 2 bases and J dropped 7 bases, with 14 bases sitting between them. The CDR3 is 14 amino acids. In germline, CDR1 is MNHNY, CDR2 SVGAGI (reference sequence).

V is TRBV5-6 and J is TRBJ2-2; D remains ambiguous. Germline CDR1 SGHDT, CDR2 YYEEEE. The germline V and J ends were trimmed by 4 bases and 5 bases, with 18 bases remaining between them. The CDR3 has 16 amino acids. In DNA, the CDR3 is TGTGCCAGCAGCCCTTCGGGCGGTTTGACTACCGGGGAGCTGTTTTTT. This encodes CASSPSGGLTTGELFF.

Only a few counts were recorded for this clone. This chain joins TRBV21-1 and TRBJ1-2; TRBD1, the table's D call, was not compared with the DNA. TRBV21-1 corresponds to a pseudogene. The CDR3 totals 13 residues. The CDR3 sequence: CASSIAGGYGYTF. CDR3 nucleotide sequence: TGTGCCAGCAGCATCGCAGGGGGCTATGGCTACACCTTC.

J is TRBJ1-1 and V is TRBV7-9; D perhaps matches TRBD1 (5 bases). The CDR3 runs to 12 residues. CDR1 and CDR2 from the germline V gene are SEHNR and FQNEAQ (reference sequence). The germline V and J ends were trimmed by 6 bases and 3 bases, with 8 bases remaining between them. The chain's CDR3 is CASSWDDTEAFF. The CDR3, as DNA: TGTGCCAGCAGTTGGGACGACACTGAAGCTTTCTTT.

Written as DNA, the CDR3 is TGTGCCAGCAGTGAGGAGGGGCTGAGCAATCAGCCCCAGCATTTT. This translates into CASSEEGLSNQPQHF. J is TRBJ1-5 and V is TRBV2; a weak D match, TRBD1 (5 bases). The germline V gene has CDR1 SNHLY and CDR2 FYNNEI. Trimming stripped 3 bases from V and 1 base from J, with 10 bases between. CDR3 length: 15 amino acids.

J is TRBJ1-3 and V is TRBV28, with TRBD1 as a possible D gene (6 bases). The ends were cut back, 4 bases at V and 0 bases at J, with 13 bases in the middle. CDR1 MDHEN and CDR2 SYDVKM come from the germline V gene. The CDR3 has 16 amino acids. CDR3 region: CASSWTAMVSGNTIYF. The CDR3 nucleotides read TGTGCCAGCAGTTGGACAGCGATGGTCTCTGGAAACACCATATATTTT.

The chain joins TRBV4-1 to TRBJ1-2, with D possibly being TRBD1 (5 bases). CDR1 MGHRA and CDR2 YSYEKL come from the germline V gene. The CDR3 runs 15 residues. V was shortened by 1 base and J by 4 bases, with 13 bases between the two germline ends. The CDR3 is CASSQARGEAYGYTF. As DNA, the CDR3 is TGCGCCAGCAGCCAAGCCCGGGGCGAGGCCTATGGCTACACCTTC.